This record covers a single TCR beta chain. A much larger clone sits a single nucleotide away, making a read error possible. Thyroid surgery had not been preceded by any treatment in any patient. Via MiXCR, TCRdb re-called the PCR reads. The sample carries tens of thousands of clones, approximately 20% recorded once. These data are taken from a study of metastatic and nonmetastatic thyroid tumors. CDR3 length equals 15 residues. The germline V and J ends were trimmed by 3 bases and 3 bases, with 13 bases remaining between them. Germline CDR1 and CDR2: PRHDT and FYEKMQ (reference sequence). The receptor was isolated from a female donor with papillary thyroid cancer or a benign thyroid nodule (not recorded which). Some clones in this sample may be carry-over from other donors' samples. Sequencing was done on a sample of blood. This chain links TRBV13 with TRBJ2-3, with a weak D call TRBD1 (6 bases). DNA for the CDR3: TGTGCCAGCAGCTTGGGGGCAGGGCGTACAGATACGCAGTATTTT. This codes for CASSLGAGRTDTQYF.